These 3 T cell receptor beta chains were sequenced from one sample in a study of cytomegalovirus exposure and HLA in healthy donors. PCR was performed using 60 Vbeta and 13 Jbeta primers. Clones were read by immunoSEQ multiplex PCR, and TCRdb kept only the in-frame ones, dropping some. The profile shows over 85,000 clones, over 60% of them singletons. Source material: PBMCs. Receptors were obtained from an older woman in good health and CMV-seropositive.

The V call is TRBV18, the J call TRBJ1-2, with D perhaps TRBD1 (5 bases). This CDR3 is 15 amino acids long. The V gene's germline CDR1 is KGHSH and CDR2 LQKENI. V lost 2 bases and J 0 bases, leaving 10 bases between the germline ends. The CDR3 sequence is CASSPSQDPNYGYTF. CDR3 bases: TGTGCCAGCTCACCATCACAGGACCCTAACTATGGCTACACCTTC.

The V call is TRBV5-1, the J call TRBJ2-2; D unresolved. Trimming took off 1 base at V and 2 bases at J, with 9 bases between the two ends. The germline V gene encodes CDR1 SGHRS and CDR2 YFSETQ. The CDR3 loop spans 15 amino acids. DNA of the CDR3: TGCGCCAGCAGCTTGCTACAGCCAAACACCGGGGAGCTGTTTTTT. Protein product: CASSLLQPNTGELFF.

The chain employs TRBV5-1 and TRBJ2-5, with D perhaps TRBD2 (6 bases). CDR1 is SGHRS, CDR2 YFSETQ, per germline. V was shortened by 5 bases and J by 4 bases, with 15 bases between the two germline ends. The CDR3 has 14 residues. The CDR3 nucleotides read TGCGCCAGCAGGGACGCCCAGGGAGGAGAGACCCAGTACTTC. It codes for CASRDAQGGETQYF. The full variable domain, its missing parts supplied by reference TRBV5-1 and TRBJ2-5, is KAGVTQTPRYLIKTRGQQVTLSCSPISGHRSVSWYQQTPGQGLQFLFEYFSETQRNKGNFPGRFSGRQFSNSRSEMNVSTLELGDSALYLCASRDAQGGETQYFGPGTRLLVL.